This TCR beta chain was profiled in a study of blood T cells in healthy people across ages. Broader study findings: No conclusive comparison of naive versus antigen-experienced cells was possible with unsorted PBMCs.

Primers used in a second PCR of roughly 7 to 12 cycles were a sample-barcoded 5' primer and a J-beta primer mix. Every cDNA was tagged by a template-switch adaptor with 12 random nucleotides. Sequencing recovered at least 3 million CDR3-containing paired-end reads from each sample. One entry per CDR3 protein results from TCRdb running MiXCR on the 5' RACE reads. In the table there are 550,000 to 600,000 distinct CDR3 sequences, roughly 43% of which are singletons. The length of the CDR3 is 13 residues. Germline values: CDR1 DFQATT, CDR2 SNEGSKA (reference sequence). V dropped 2 bases and J dropped 8 bases, with 15 bases sitting between them. This clonotype was recorded a few times. Antigen unknown. Isolation per sample recovered at least 6 million PBMCs.

The V gene is TRBV20-1, the J gene TRBJ1-2; D uncertain. The sequence came from a man of 80 years or more in good health. Sequenced input: blood. The CDR3 DNA reads as TGCAGTGCTAGAACGCGGGATACGGGCGGCTACACCTTC. Its translation is CSARTRDTGGYTF.